One sample yielded the 27 T cell receptor beta chains listed below, sequenced in a study of cytomegalovirus exposure and HLA in healthy donors. PCR primers comprised 60 Vbeta and 13 Jbeta primers. Profiled with immunoSEQ multiplex PCR; TCRdb holds only in-frame clones, not every one. The sample lists approximately 190,000 clones, 70% to 80% occurring once. The sample taken for sequencing was PBMCs. Receptors originate from a woman aged 25 to 45 in good health and CMV-seropositive.

Of note for this clone: The sample carries other DNA sequences with the same CDR3. J is TRBJ2-7 and V is TRBV30; D ambiguous. CDR1 GTSNPN and CDR2 SVGIG come from the germline V gene (reference sequence). The CDR3 loop spans 11 amino acids. V lost 2 bases, J lost 4 bases, and 6 bases lay in between. The DNA for the CDR3 is TGTGCCTGGAGTTCAGGTTACGAGCAGTACTTC. This translates into CAWSSGYEQYF.

The chain combines TRBV6-1 with TRBJ2-5, with TRBD1 matching over 9 bases. CDR1 is MNHNS and CDR2 is SASEGT in the germline V gene. The CDR3 contains 14 residues. V gave up 5 bases and J gave up 5 bases; unmatched junction bases: 6. CDR3 nucleotides: TGTGCCAGCAGTAAGACGACAGGGGGGGAGACCCAGTACTTC. The encoded protein is CASSKTTGGETQYF.

V is TRBV4-1 and J is TRBJ2-7; perhaps TRBD2 as D (6 bases). The CDR3 loop spans 14 amino acids. Looked up from germline, CDR1 is MGHRA and CDR2 is YSYEKL. Deletions cut 0 bases from V and 4 bases from J, with 10 bases between. The CDR3 region has the DNA TGCGCCAGCAGCCAAGATGAGGAGGGGTACGAGCAGTACTTC. Translation: CASSQDEEGYEQYF.

V and J are TRBV5-1 and TRBJ2-1; 14 positions agree with TRBD2. Trimming removed 0 bases from V and 10 bases from J; junction bases left unmatched: 6. Germline CDR1 reads SGHRS; CDR2 reads YFSETQ. The CDR3 is 16 amino acids. CDR3 DNA sequence: TGCGCCAGCAGCTTGGGGGGACTAGCGGGGGTCGGGGAGCAGTTCTTC. This translates into CASSLGGLAGVGEQFF.

The CDR3 is CAWSVLRYSGEQYF. In DNA, the CDR3 is TGTGCCTGGAGTGTACTTCGGTACTCCGGGGAGCAGTACTTC. J is TRBJ2-7 and V is TRBV30; D not resolved. V dropped 0 bases and J dropped 7 bases, with 16 bases sitting between them. CDR3 length equals 14 residues. Germline V gene data show CDR1 as GTSNPN and CDR2 as SVGIG (reference sequence).

V and J are TRBV19 and TRBJ2-1; TRBD2 agrees at 9 bases. Losses at the gene ends were 0 bases for V and 7 bases for J; bases not matched to a gene: 7. This CDR3 contains 16 residues. Germline CDR1 and CDR2: LNHDA and SQIVND (reference sequence). The CDR3 DNA follows: TGTGCCAGTAGTATAGATCATGCGGGAGGGGTGAATGAGCAGTTCTTC. It specifies CASSIDHAGGVNEQFF. The whole variable domain, remainder taken from reference TRBV19 and TRBJ2-1, is DGGITQSPKYLFRKEGQNVTLSCEQNLNHDAMYWYRQDPGQGLRLIYYSQIVNDFQKGDIAEGYSVSREKKESFPLTVTSAQKNPTAFYLCASSIDHAGGVNEQFFGPGTRLTVL.

J is TRBJ2-7 and V is TRBV18; 8 bases map to TRBD1. From germline, CDR1 is KGHSH and CDR2 LQKENI. Trimming cost V 5 bases and J 5 bases; bases outside gene matches: 2. CDR3 size: 12 residues. Written as DNA, the CDR3 is TGTGCCAGCTCAAAGACAGGGGACGAGCAGTACTTC. Amino acids: CASSKTGDEQYF.

The CDR3 reads CASSPGTVSTEAFF. CDR3 nucleotides: TGTGCCAGCAGCCCAGGGACAGTTTCTACTGAAGCTTTCTTT. The V and J genes are TRBV9 and TRBJ1-1; 7 nucleotides match TRBD1. This CDR3 spans 14 amino acids. V shed 4 bases and J 5 bases; nucleotides not matched to a gene: 8. Germline values: CDR1 SGDLS, CDR2 YYNGEE.

The chain combines TRBV19 with TRBJ2-7, with no clear D. The V end lost 5 bases, the J end lost 1 base, and 12 bases lay between the germline ends. The CDR3 is 14 amino acids. The germline V gene has CDR1 LNHDA and CDR2 SQIVND (reference sequence). CDR3 residues: CASSVFFLSYEQYF. CDR3 DNA: TGTGCCAGTAGTGTCTTTTTTCTATCCTACGAGCAGTACTTC. The entire variable domain, with the rest obtained from reference TRBV19 and TRBJ2-7, is as follows: DGGITQSPKYLFRKEGQNVTLSCEQNLNHDAMYWYRQDPGQGLRLIYYSQIVNDFQKGDIAEGYSVSREKKESFPLTVTSAQKNPTAFYLCASSVFFLSYEQYFGPGTRLTVT.

The V and J genes are TRBV10-3 and TRBJ2-1, with 11 bases fitting TRBD2. The CDR3 spans 14 residues. V lost 2 bases to trimming and J lost 6 bases; unmatched junction nucleotides: 0. Germline V CDR1 and CDR2: ENHRY, SYGVKD. CDR3 region: CAISETSGSNEQFF. The CDR3 coding sequence is TGTGCCATCAGTGAGACTAGCGGGAGCAATGAGCAGTTCTTC.

This chain connects TRBV9 to TRBJ1-3; no clear D gene. Trimming left V 3 bases short and J 1 base short, with 11 bases between. Germline values: CDR1 SGDLS, CDR2 YYNGEE. This CDR3 comprises 15 residues. CDR3 sequence reads: CASSGRGISGNTIYF. The CDR3 DNA follows: TGTGCCAGCAGCGGGAGAGGGATATCTGGAAACACCATATATTTT.

This clone was recorded once. The CDR3 sequence: CASSYDENSYEQYF. CDR3 DNA sequence: TGTGCCAGCAGCTATGATGAGAACTCCTACGAGCAGTACTTC. The chain combines TRBV7-2 with TRBJ2-7; no clear D gene. The CDR3 is 14 residues long. Germline assignment: CDR1 SGHTA and CDR2 FQGNSA. Trimming removed 4 bases at V and 0 bases at J, with 10 bases between.

The chain is built from TRBV7-2 and TRBJ2-5, with unresolved D. Per the germline V gene, CDR1 is SGHTA and CDR2 is FQGNSA. The V gene lost 0 bases and the J gene lost 0 bases, with 8 bases spanning the gap. The CDR3 is 15 amino acids. The CDR3 reads CASSLASADQETQYF. The CDR3 DNA follows: TGTGCCAGCAGCTTAGCGAGCGCTGACCAAGAGACCCAGTACTTC.

The genes are TRBV18 and TRBJ2-7; 9 nucleotides match TRBD1. This CDR3 region has 14 residues. CDR1 and CDR2 (germline): KGHSH, LQKENI. The ends lost 5 bases at V and 1 base at J; junction bases unmatched: 3. The CDR3 sequence: CASSSQGASYEQYF. The CDR3 region has the DNA TGTGCCAGCTCATCACAGGGGGCTTCCTACGAGCAGTACTTC.

A few counts support this clone. The genes are TRBV30 and TRBJ1-1; 7 nucleotides line up with TRBD1. Germline assignment: CDR1 GTSNPN and CDR2 SVGIG (reference sequence). This CDR3 has 13 residues. V was clipped by 3 bases and J by 5 bases; unmatched bases: 6. CDR3: CAWSTGVGTEAFF. The CDR3 DNA is TGTGCCTGGAGCACAGGGGTTGGGACTGAAGCTTTCTTT.

The chain joins TRBV28 to TRBJ2-5; no clear D. V lost 3 bases and J 1 base, leaving 9 bases between the germline ends. The germline V gene has CDR1 MDHEN and CDR2 SYDVKM. The CDR3 is made up of 14 amino acids. The CDR3: CASSFLWAQETQYF. CDR3 coding DNA: TGTGCCAGCAGTTTCCTTTGGGCCCAAGAGACCCAGTACTTC. Full variable domain (remainder filled in from reference TRBV28 and TRBJ2-5): DVKVTQSSRYLVKRTGEKVFLECVQDMDHENMFWYRQDPGLGLRLIYFSYDVKMKEKGDIPEGYSVSREKKERFSLILESASTNQTSMYLCASSFLWAQETQYFGPGTRLLVL.

On this clone itself: This sample includes further DNA sequences coding for the same CDR3. The genes are TRBV19 and TRBJ2-3, with TRBD2 matching 10 bases. The junction had 4 bases not matched to a gene; V was cut back by 2 bases and J by 2 bases. The germline gives CDR1 LNHDA, CDR2 SQIVND (reference sequence). The CDR3 has 16 residues. The DNA for the CDR3 is TGTGCCAGTAGTATACTAGCGGGGGCGATCACAGATACGCAGTATTTT. This translates into CASSILAGAITDTQYF.

This chain uses TRBV20-1 with TRBJ1-2; the D is unclear. Germline V lookup: CDR1 DFQATT, CDR2 SNEGSKA (reference sequence). The CDR3 spans 11 residues. V lost 4 bases to trimming and J lost 0 bases, with 3 bases between them. The CDR3 coding sequence is TGCAGTGCTACCTCTAACTATGGCTACACCTTC. Protein: CSATSNYGYTF.

The chain has TRBV30 and TRBJ1-1; D not resolved. This CDR3 has 15 residues. V lost 2 bases and J 0 bases, leaving 13 bases between the germline ends. Germline CDR1 is GTSNPN and CDR2 is SVGIG (reference sequence). The CDR3 sequence: CAWSIAKPMNTEAFF. The CDR3 DNA is TGTGCCTGGAGTATTGCCAAGCCGATGAACACTGAAGCTTTCTTT.

In this sample, this clone turned up a few times. This chain uses TRBV6-1 with TRBJ1-3; a weak D match, TRBD1 (6 bases). The ends were cut back, 1 base at V and 4 bases at J, with 8 bases in the middle. Germline V gives CDR1 MNHNS, CDR2 SASEGT. The CDR3 loop spans 14 amino acids. The CDR3 DNA reads TGTGCCAGCAGTGAAGTTGGGACAGGAAACACCATATATTTT. Its protein product is CASSEVGTGNTIYF.

This clone was seen only once. The rearrangement joins TRBV4-2 to TRBJ1-2, with a tentative D call TRBD1 (5 bases). Trimming took 0 bases from V and 4 from J, leaving 15 bases between them. There are 16 residues in the CDR3. CDR1 and CDR2 (germline): LGHNA, YNFKEQ. As DNA, the CDR3 is TGTGCCAGCAGCCAAGAGGAAAAACAGGCTCGCTATGGCTACACCTTC. Protein sequence: CASSQEEKQARYGYTF.

The chain uses TRBV6-1 and TRBJ1-1; possible D gene TRBD1, 5 bases. The ends were cut back, 2 bases at V and 5 bases at J, with 9 bases in the middle. CDR1 is MNHNS, CDR2 SASEGT, per germline. CDR3 size: 13 residues. The CDR3 protein is CASSEWTPTEAFF. CDR3 DNA sequence: TGTGCCAGCAGTGAATGGACACCTACTGAAGCTTTCTTT.

This chain links TRBV6-4 with TRBJ2-3, with 12 positions matching TRBD2. The germline V gene has CDR1 MRHNA and CDR2 SNTAGT. The CDR3 is made up of 15 amino acids. The V gene end was trimmed by 4 bases and the J gene end by 1 base; junction bases not matched to a gene: 0. The DNA of the CDR3 is TGTGCCAGCAGTGGGACTAGCGGGGGCACAGATACGCAGTATTTT. Residues: CASSGTSGGTDTQYF.

This clone has just one count. The chain links TRBV5-5 to TRBJ2-7; the match to TRBD2 covers 14 bases. The CDR3 has 18 residues. The germline V gene has CDR1 SGHKS and CDR2 YYEKEE (reference sequence). The J segment lost 0 bases and the V segment lost 4 bases, leaving 9 bases of the junction unmatched. The CDR3 loop reads CASSGLAGGPRSSYEQYF. The CDR3 DNA is TGTGCCAGCAGCGGACTAGCGGGAGGCCCTAGGAGCTCCTACGAGCAGTACTTC.

The chain employs TRBV2 and TRBJ1-1; D not certain. The V gene's germline CDR1 is SNHLY and CDR2 FYNNEI. Trimming shortened V by 1 base and J by 1 base, and 4 bases separated the two germline ends. This CDR3 has 13 amino acids. The CDR3 region is CASSEDRNTEAFF. Written as DNA, the CDR3 is TGTGCCAGCAGTGAAGACAGGAACACTGAAGCTTTCTTT. Based on the CDR3 plus reference TRBV2 and TRBJ1-1, the full variable domain is EPEVTQTPSHQVTQMGQEVILRCVPISNHLYFYWYRQILGQKVEFLVSFYNNEISEKSEIFDDQFSVERPDGSNFTLKIRSTKLEDSAMYFCASSEDRNTEAFFGQGTRLTVV.

The rearrangement uses TRBV4-3 and TRBJ1-2; a weak D match, TRBD1 (5 bases). The CDR3 is 15 amino acids. The germline V gene has CDR1 LGHNA and CDR2 YSLEER. Trimming stripped 2 bases from V and 7 bases from J, with 17 bases between. The CDR3 loop reads CASSQSEGDLGGYTF. The CDR3, as DNA: TGCGCCAGCAGCCAATCCGAAGGGGATCTGGGTGGCTACACCTTC.

The chain employs TRBV7-2 and TRBJ1-3; D call uncertain. CDR1 and CDR2 from the germline V gene are SGHTA and FQGNSA. Trimming removed 4 bases at V and 2 bases at J, with 6 bases between. The CDR3 sequence is 13 residues long. In nucleotides, the CDR3 is TGTGCCAGCAGCTCGGAGACTGGAAACACCATATATTTT. Its translation is CASSSETGNTIYF.